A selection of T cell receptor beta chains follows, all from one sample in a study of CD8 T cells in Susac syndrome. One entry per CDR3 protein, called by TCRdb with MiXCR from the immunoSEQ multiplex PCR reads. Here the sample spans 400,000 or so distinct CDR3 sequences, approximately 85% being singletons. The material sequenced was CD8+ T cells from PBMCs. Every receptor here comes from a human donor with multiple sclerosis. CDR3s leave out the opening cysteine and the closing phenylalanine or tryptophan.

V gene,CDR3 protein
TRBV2,ASSPGVSSGNTIY
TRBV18,ASSEKWGQPQH
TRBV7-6,ASSPLLAGGSNEQF
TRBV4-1,ASSHASGRERNEQF
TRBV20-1,SARTSGSDTQY
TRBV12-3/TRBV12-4,ASSPLGGMGQPQH
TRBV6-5,ASTPSGNTEAF
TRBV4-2,ASSFSAGREMWDEQF
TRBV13,ASSAIRGRSPSFSVNTEAF
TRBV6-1,ASSEWLETNEAF
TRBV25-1,ASSDPDRNTEAF
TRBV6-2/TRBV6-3,ASSKTTGWDTGELF
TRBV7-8,ASSLLVSGPSVYEQY
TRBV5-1,ASSSPGLGPSYEQY
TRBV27,ASSVQGNNEQF
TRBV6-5,ASSYRGTGGYT
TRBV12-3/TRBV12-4,ASNLSGSEQF
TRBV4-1,ASSQHSGGAGPDTQY
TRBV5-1,ASSFPRQVDPPSSYNEQF
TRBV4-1,ASSQDLGGEPYNEQF
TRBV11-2,ASSLDLIVGLAGHNEQF
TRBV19,ASSTTGQGYGYT
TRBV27,ASSPDQGGGFDGYT
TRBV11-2,ASSPFRGAGGYNEQF